The next 23 T cell receptor beta chains were all read from a single sample in a study of cytomegalovirus exposure and HLA in healthy donors. Use of 60 Vbeta and 13 Jbeta primers characterized the PCR. Assay: immunoSEQ multiplex PCR; the TCRdb copy retains only in-frame clones and omits some. The top ten hold more than 1.3% of the sample, which has about 43,000 clones, approximately 80% seen once. The sequenced sample consisted of PBMCs. The receptor set was obtained from a man under 40 in good health and CMV-seronegative.

This clone was picked up a small number of times. V is TRBV9 and J is TRBJ1-1; D gene ambiguous. CDR1 and CDR2 from the germline V gene are SGDLS and YYNGEE. This CDR3 has 14 residues. Trimming took 4 bases from V and 4 from J, leaving 14 bases between them. In DNA form, the CDR3 reads TGTGCCAGCAGCTATAGAGTGGCGGGCACTGAAGCTTTCTTT. Its translation: CASSYRVAGTEAFF.

The gene calls are TRBV27 and TRBJ2-7; 9 bases line up with TRBD1. CDR3 length: 15 amino acids. Germline CDR1 reads MNHEY; CDR2 reads SMNVEV (reference sequence). V was pared by 5 bases and J by 3 bases, with 8 bases of the junction left unmatched. As DNA, the CDR3 is TGTGCCAGCAGTCACTGGACAGGGGATTTCTACGAGCAGTACTTC. Encoded protein: CASSHWTGDFYEQYF.

This clone was picked up a small number of times. V usage is TRBV29-1 and J usage is TRBJ2-2; 8 nucleotides align to TRBD1. CDR1 and CDR2 (germline): SQVTM, ANQGSEA. The length of the CDR3 is 14 residues. CDR3 bases: TGCAGTGCAGGGGGCGGCAGGAAAGCCGGGGAGCTGTTTTTT. Protein sequence: CSAGGGRKAGELFF.

This chain links TRBV5-1 with TRBJ2-3; TRBD2 aligns across 8 bases. CDR3 length equals 14 residues. In germline, CDR1 is SGHRS, CDR2 YFSETQ. Trimming at V came to 6 bases and at J to 3 bases, leaving 6 bases not matched to a gene. CDR3 in DNA: TGCGCCAGCAAGTTAGAGCGGGAGACAGATACGCAGTATTTT. This encodes CASKLERETDTQYF.

Notes on this clone: One end of the junction fails to match germline, which may point to a read error. The V call is TRBV2, the J call TRBJ1-5, with 9 bases matching TRBD1. CDR3 length: 15 amino acids. In germline, CDR1 is SNHLY, CDR2 FYNNEI. Here the CDR3 reads CASCEQGAPGQPQHF. In DNA, the CDR3 is TGTGCCAGCTGTGAACAGGGGGCGCCGGGTCAGCCCCAGCATTTT.

The genes are TRBV2 and TRBJ2-4; D perhaps matches TRBD1 (6 bases). This CDR3 is built from 17 residues. The V end was cut by 5 bases, the J end by 0 bases, with 17 bases between. Germline assignment: CDR1 SNHLY and CDR2 FYNNEI. CDR3 sequence reads: CASSPPATGLAKNIQYF. CDR3 coding DNA: TGTGCCAGCAGTCCCCCCGCGACAGGCCTAGCCAAAAACATTCAGTACTTC.

V usage is TRBV7-9 and J usage is TRBJ2-5, with TRBD2 identical over 8 bases. V was pared by 5 bases and J by 3 bases, with 2 bases of the junction left unmatched. The CDR3 spans 13 residues. Germline values: CDR1 SEHNR, CDR2 FQNEAQ (reference sequence). CDR3 residues: CASSTSGKETQYF. The DNA for the CDR3 is TGTGCCAGCAGCACTAGCGGAAAAGAGACCCAGTACTTC.

The rearrangement uses TRBV18 and TRBJ2-7; D unclear. Germline-derived CDR1 and CDR2 are KGHSH and LQKENI. This CDR3 contains 14 residues. V shed 0 bases and J shed 5 bases, with 11 bases lying between them. The CDR3, as DNA: TGTGCCAGCTCACCACCTGAGCCTACGGACGAGCAGTACTTC. It codes for CASSPPEPTDEQYF.

This clone showed up just a few times. The rearrangement links TRBV6-5 to TRBJ1-2, with a weak D call TRBD1 (5 bases). This CDR3 contains 13 residues. Germline V lookup: CDR1 MNHEY, CDR2 SVGAGI. The V end was cut by 5 bases, the J end by 1 base, with 8 bases between. The CDR3 DNA reads TGTGCCAGCAGTGTAAGGGGTAACTATGGCTACACCTTC. Protein: CASSVRGNYGYTF.

This clone was detected once. The rearrangement links TRBV7-2 to TRBJ2-1; D is possibly TRBD2 (6 bases). CDR1 and CDR2 from the germline V gene are SGHTA and FQGNSA. The V and J ends lost 1 base and 2 bases respectively, with 9 bases between them. This CDR3 is built from 15 residues. The DNA for the CDR3 is TGTGCCAGCAGCTTAGGGGGACTGACCTACAATGAGCAGTTCTTC. This translates into CASSLGGLTYNEQFF.

V and J are TRBV10-3 and TRBJ2-3, with 7 bases lining up with TRBD2. The CDR3 totals 14 residues. The germline V gene has CDR1 ENHRY and CDR2 SYGVKD. The V and J ends lost 3 bases and 5 bases, in that order; junction bases with no gene match: 5. CDR3 sequence reads: CAISDLRELDTQYF. In DNA, the CDR3 is TGTGCCATCAGTGACCTGCGGGAGTTAGATACGCAGTATTTT.

This clone was picked up one time. CDR3 bases: TGTGCCAGCAGTTTGCGGGGCACAGATACGCAGTATTTT. Translating it yields CASSLRGTDTQYF. The gene calls are TRBV27 and TRBJ2-3, with a weak D call TRBD2 (5 bases). CDR1 is MNHEY and CDR2 is SMNVEV in the germline V gene (reference sequence). This CDR3 spans 13 amino acids. Trimming shortened V by 3 bases and J by 1 base, and 5 bases separated the two germline ends.

This sequence joins TRBV7-2 and TRBJ2-7; TRBD2 aligns across 7 bases. Germline V gene data show CDR1 as SGHTA and CDR2 as FQGNSA. V was pared by 7 bases and J by 2 bases, with 8 bases of the junction left unmatched. CDR3 length: 14 residues. The DNA of the CDR3 is TGTGCCAGCAAGGATCGGAGCGGGACCTACGAGCAGTACTTC. Protein product: CASKDRSGTYEQYF.

This clone was counted only a few times. This chain uses TRBV7-3 with TRBJ2-7; 8 bases align to TRBD2. CDR3 length: 14 residues. Germline lookup yields CDR1 SGHTA and CDR2 FQGTGA. V lost 4 bases, J lost 5 bases, and 7 bases stayed unmatched. DNA for the CDR3: TGTGCCAGCAGCTCCGGGACTAGGCTCGACGAGCAGTACTTC. This encodes CASSSGTRLDEQYF.

The chain combines TRBV2 with TRBJ2-3; 13 bases are a match to TRBD2. J was trimmed by 6 bases and V by 5 bases; bases with no gene match: 17. CDR1 is SNHLY and CDR2 is FYNNEI in the germline V gene. The CDR3 runs to 19 residues. CDR3 region: CASSTGTSGIGIIRDTQYF. CDR3 nucleotide sequence: TGTGCCAGCAGTACCGGGACTAGCGGGATTGGTATTATACGGGATACGCAGTATTTT.

The chain employs TRBV27 and TRBJ2-1; the match to TRBD1 covers 8 bases. The germline V gene has CDR1 MNHEY and CDR2 SMNVEV (reference sequence). The CDR3 spans 15 residues. V shed 4 bases and J 4 bases; nucleotides not matched to a gene: 6. CDR3 nucleotides: TGTGCCAGCAGTTACCAAAGACAGGGGTACAATGAGCAGTTCTTC. This sequence encodes CASSYQRQGYNEQFF.

The chain is built from TRBV7-6 and TRBJ2-2, with D possibly TRBD2 on 5 matching bases. The CDR3 length is 14 residues. Germline CDR1 SGHVS, CDR2 FNYEAQ. The ends were cut back, 0 bases at V and 6 bases at J, with 8 bases in the middle. Written as DNA, the CDR3 is TGTGCCAGCAGCTTAGCAGTAGCGCCCGGGGAGCTGTTTTTT. Its translation is CASSLAVAPGELFF.

This chain connects TRBV7-9 to TRBJ1-1; D might be TRBD1 (6 bases). The CDR3 totals 15 residues. Trimming removed 4 bases from V and 7 bases from J, with 19 bases in between. In germline, CDR1 is SEHNR, CDR2 FQNEAQ (reference sequence). The DNA of the CDR3 is TGTGCCAGCAGCTCCAGGGAGGGGGGCTCGGGTGAAGCTTTCTTT. Protein product: CASSSREGGSGEAFF.

CDR3 DNA sequence: TGTGCCTGGAGTCGGGACACCCACACCGGGGAGCTGTTTTTT. Translated, it gives CAWSRDTHTGELFF. The rearrangement joins TRBV30 to TRBJ2-2, with TRBD1 as a possible D gene (6 bases). V lost 2 bases to trimming and J lost 3 bases, with 10 bases between them. CDR3 length: 14 residues. From germline, CDR1 is GTSNPN and CDR2 SVGIG (reference sequence).

The chain joins TRBV4-1 to TRBJ2-7; TRBD2 is a possible D gene (5 bases). V was shortened by 3 bases and J by 1 base, with 13 bases between the two germline ends. The CDR3 has 15 residues. In germline, CDR1 is MGHRA, CDR2 YSYEKL. The CDR3 protein is CASSQTNRGSYEQYF. The DNA for the CDR3 is TGCGCCAGCAGCCAGACGAATAGAGGGTCCTACGAGCAGTACTTC.

The table lists this clone with a few counts. The genes are TRBV2 and TRBJ2-1; 8 bases fit TRBD2. Unmatched junction bases numbered 6, after V lost 6 bases and J lost 8 bases. CDR3 length: 13 amino acids. CDR1 is SNHLY, CDR2 FYNNEI, per germline. The CDR3: CASRWSGSYEQFF. The CDR3 coding sequence is TGTGCCAGCAGATGGAGCGGGAGTTATGAGCAGTTCTTC.

V and J are TRBV5-1 and TRBJ2-1; 9 nucleotides align to TRBD2. The germline gives CDR1 SGHRS, CDR2 YFSETQ. This CDR3 has 14 amino acids. Germline trimming cut 2 bases from V and 10 bases from J; bases unmatched to any gene: 7. CDR3 sequence: CASSFTSGSGEQFF. The CDR3 DNA reads TGCGCCAGCAGCTTCACTAGCGGGTCTGGGGAGCAGTTCTTC.

V gene TRBV7-2 combines with J gene TRBJ1-5; a weak D match, TRBD1 (6 bases). This CDR3 has 13 amino acids. Trimming took off 1 base at V and 5 bases at J, with 6 bases between the two ends. Germline V CDR1 and CDR2: SGHTA, FQGNSA. The CDR3 nucleotides are TGTGCCAGCAGCTTAGGGGGGCATCAGCCCCAGCATTTT. Encoded protein: CASSLGGHQPQHF.